These 22 T cell receptor beta chains originate from one sample sequenced in a study of shared clonotypes between healthy human individuals. The method was immunoSEQ multiplex PCR; TCRdb's version includes in-frame clones alone and lacks a portion of them. This sample carries about 990,000 clones, about 84% of them seen once, and the ten largest clones take 0.61%. The sample consisted of memory CD4+ T cells from PBMCs. The sample's subset: CD45RA-negative fraction. Receptor source: a man younger than 35 in good health. Some clones in this sample may be carry-over from other donors' samples.

This rearrangement joins TRBV9 to TRBJ2-5, with D possibly being TRBD2 (7 bases). This CDR3 spans 17 amino acids. Germline V lookup: CDR1 SGDLS, CDR2 YYNGEE. Trimming left V 4 bases short and J 4 bases short, with 23 bases between. The CDR3 spells CASSPQGPGGVPETQYF. As DNA, the CDR3 is TGTGCCAGCAGCCCCCAAGGCCCGGGGGGCGTACCAGAGACCCAGTACTTC.

This chain uses TRBV19 with TRBJ2-1; D is uncertain. V lost 4 bases and J 8 bases, leaving 15 bases between the germline ends. Germline V gives CDR1 LNHDA, CDR2 SQIVND (reference sequence). The CDR3 sequence is 14 residues long. The CDR3 DNA reads TGTGCCAGTAGTAGTAGGACCCCTTCAGATGAGCAGTTCTTC. Its protein product is CASSSRTPSDEQFF. Filled out from reference TRBV19 and TRBJ2-1, the complete variable domain reads DGGITQSPKYLFRKEGQNVTLSCEQNLNHDAMYWYRQDPGQGLRLIYYSQIVNDFQKGDIAEGYSVSREKKESFPLTVTSAQKNPTAFYLCASSSRTPSDEQFFGPGTRLTVL.

In DNA form, the CDR3 reads TGTGCCAGCAGCCGTCCCTCTAGCGCCTACAATGAGCAGTTCTTC. Translation: CASSRPSSAYNEQFF. The chain recombines TRBV4-2 with TRBJ2-1; maybe TRBD2 (6 bases). Germline V lookup: CDR1 LGHNA, CDR2 YNFKEQ. This CDR3 has 15 amino acids. Trimming took off 4 bases at V and 2 bases at J, with 12 bases between the two ends.

The CDR3 sequence: CASSLGGVFSYEQYF. As DNA, the CDR3 is TGTGCCAGCAGTTTGGGGGGGGTCTTCTCCTACGAGCAGTACTTC. The chain recombines TRBV28 with TRBJ2-7, with 7 bases matching TRBD2. J gave up 0 bases and V 3 bases, and 5 bases lay outside the gene matches. The germline V gene has CDR1 MDHEN and CDR2 SYDVKM. The CDR3 loop spans 15 amino acids.

The V gene is TRBV7-9, the J gene TRBJ1-2, with D hard to call. Germline lookup yields CDR1 SEHNR and CDR2 FQNEAQ (reference sequence). The CDR3 is 13 residues long. The V end was cut by 4 bases, the J end by 5 bases, with 11 bases between. In nucleotides, the CDR3 is TGTGCCAGCAGCTCAACTTTACAGTATGGCTACACCTTC. Translated, it gives CASSSTLQYGYTF. Full variable domain (rest looked up from reference TRBV7-9 and TRBJ1-2): DTGVSQNPRHKITKRGQNVTFRCDPISEHNRLYWYRQTLGQGPEFLTYFQNEAQLEKSRLLSDRFSAERPKGSFSTLEIQRTEQGDSAMYLCASSSTLQYGYTFGSGTRLTVV.

This rearrangement joins TRBV30 to TRBJ2-7; 9 positions match TRBD1. J was trimmed by 6 bases and V by 4 bases; bases with no gene match: 10. The CDR3 has 14 residues. Germline V CDR1 and CDR2: GTSNPN, SVGIG (reference sequence). CDR3 nucleotide sequence: TGTGCCTGGACCCCCTGGGACAGGGTCATCGAGCAGTACTTC. Protein sequence: CAWTPWDRVIEQYF.

This clone was seen a handful of times. The sample carries other DNA sequences with the same CDR3. CDR3 coding DNA: TGTGCCTGGAGCGACGGGGGCAATGAGCAGTTCTTC. Amino acids: CAWSDGGNEQFF. This sequence joins TRBV30 and TRBJ2-1, with D possibly being TRBD2 (6 bases). CDR3 size: 12 residues. V lost 3 bases and J lost 6, with 9 bases in between. Germline CDR1 reads GTSNPN; CDR2 reads SVGIG (reference sequence). Drawing the rest from reference TRBV30 and TRBJ2-1, the complete variable domain is SQTIHQWPATLVQPVGSPLSLECTVEGTSNPNLYWYRQAAGRGLQLLFYSVGIGQISSEVPQNLSASRPQDRQFILSSKKLLLSDSGFYLCAWSDGGNEQFFGPGTRLTVL.

The rearrangement links TRBV28 to TRBJ1-2; 8 bases line up with TRBD1. Germline values: CDR1 MDHEN, CDR2 SYDVKM. The CDR3 sequence is 15 residues long. V dropped 3 bases and J dropped 4; count of bases not matched to a gene: 7. Written as DNA, the CDR3 is TGTGCCAGCAGTTTTCGGGACAGGCAATTCTATGGCTACACCTTC. It specifies CASSFRDRQFYGYTF.

The chain couples TRBV14 to TRBJ2-4; D is uncertain. The CDR3 loop spans 16 amino acids. CDR1 and CDR2 (germline): SGHDN, FVKESK. Trimming removed 0 bases at V and 0 bases at J, with 9 bases between. The CDR3: CASSQDLQIAKNIQYF. The CDR3 DNA is TGTGCCAGCAGCCAAGATCTTCAGATAGCCAAAAACATTCAGTACTTC.

The rearrangement joins TRBV6-5 to TRBJ2-3; D call uncertain. Trimming cost V 5 bases and J 6 bases, with 12 bases left between them. The CDR3 is 13 residues long. Germline V lookup: CDR1 MNHEY, CDR2 SVGAGI. The DNA for the CDR3 is TGTGCCAGCAGTCCGAGCCCCCTGGATACGCAGTATTTT. It codes for CASSPSPLDTQYF.

As regards this clone: One junction end disagrees with the germline gene, perhaps due to a read error. The chain links TRBV2 to TRBJ2-7; 10 bases match TRBD1. The length of the CDR3 is 12 residues. Germline V gene lookup returns CDR1 SNHLY and CDR2 FYNNEI. CDR3 residues: CASRRDRGNQGF. In DNA, the CDR3 is TGTGCCAGCAGGCGGGACAGGGGAAATCAAGGTTTC.

This sequence joins TRBV5-1 and TRBJ2-3; 10 bases line up with TRBD2. With 5 bases clipped from V and 6 bases from J, the junction kept 12 bases outside the gene matches. Per the germline V gene, CDR1 is SGHRS and CDR2 is YFSETQ. This CDR3 has 16 residues. CDR3 sequence (DNA): TGCGCCAGCAGTTCCGTTCTAGCGGGAGCTGCCGATACGCAGTATTTT. Translation: CASSSVLAGAADTQYF. The full variable domain, with the rest looked up from reference TRBV5-1 and TRBJ2-3, is KAGVTQTPRYLIKTRGQQVTLSCSPISGHRSVSWYQQTPGQGLQFLFEYFSETQRNKGNFPGRFSGRQFSNSRSEMNVSTLELGDSALYLCASSSVLAGAADTQYFGPGTRLTVL.

This clone was picked up many times. This specimen includes other DNA sequences encoding the same CDR3. The J gene is TRBJ2-7, the V gene TRBV30; 8 bases match TRBD2. V lost 4 bases, J lost 7 bases, and 15 bases stayed unmatched. Germline assignment: CDR1 GTSNPN and CDR2 SVGIG (reference sequence). The CDR3 is made up of 15 amino acids. CDR3 DNA: TGTGCCTGGACCCCCGGGACTAGGCCCGGTTCGGAGCAGTACTTC. Translation: CAWTPGTRPGSEQYF. The full variable domain, rest sourced from reference TRBV30 and TRBJ2-7, is SQTIHQWPATLVQPVGSPLSLECTVEGTSNPNLYWYRQAAGRGLQLLFYSVGIGQISSEVPQNLSASRPQDRQFILSSKKLLLSDSGFYLCAWTPGTRPGSEQYFGPGTRLTVT.

V and J are TRBV15 and TRBJ1-1; no clear D. Per the germline V gene, CDR1 is LNHNV and CDR2 is YYDKDF (reference sequence). The CDR3 consists of 16 residues. V gave up 1 base and J gave up 4 bases, with 16 bases separating them. DNA of the CDR3: TGTGCCACCAGCAGAGGCACAGCACTCGGCGGCACTGAAGCTTTCTTT. Its protein is CATSRGTALGGTEAFF.

The gene calls are TRBV11-2 and TRBJ1-4; D is ambiguous. V lost 3 bases and J 7 bases, leaving 15 bases between the germline ends. Germline V CDR1 and CDR2: SGHAT, FQNNGV. The CDR3 contains 15 residues. CDR3 sequence reads: CASSLEGSKGEKLFF. The CDR3 nucleotides read TGTGCCAGCAGCTTGGAGGGCTCTAAGGGTGAAAAACTGTTTTTT. Full variable domain (missing parts from reference TRBV11-2 and TRBJ1-4): EAGVAQSPRYKIIEKRQSVAFWCNPISGHATLYWYQQILGQGPKLLIQFQNNGVVDDSQLPKDRFSAERLKGVDSTLKIQPAKLEDSAVYLCASSLEGSKGEKLFFGSGTQLSVL.

Turning to this clone: Without the conserved terminal phenylalanine or tryptophan, this CDR3 likely stems from a read error. The rearrangement joins TRBV2 to TRBJ1-1; perhaps TRBD1 as D (5 bases). The CDR3 extends over 14 amino acids. The V gene's germline CDR1 is SNHLY and CDR2 FYNNEI. V was pared by 6 bases and J by 1 base, with 12 bases between. For the CDR3, the DNA is TGTGCCAGCAGCAAGGGGTATGAGAACACTGAAGCTTTCGTT. Translation: CASSKGYENTEAFV.

With regard to this clone: A read error is possible here, since a much larger clone lies one base away. The chain recombines TRBV11-1 with TRBJ2-7; D call uncertain. Germline lookup yields CDR1 SGHAT and CDR2 FQDESV (reference sequence). The CDR3 runs to 12 residues. Between the trimmed V and J ends, which lost 2 bases and 3 bases, there was a span of 5 bases. The CDR3 coding sequence is TGTGCCAGCAGCTTATCGTTCTACGAGCAGTACTTC. Residues: CASSLSFYEQYF.

This sequence joins TRBV11-2 and TRBJ2-3, with 9 bases that match TRBD2. Germline lookup yields CDR1 SGHAT and CDR2 FQNNGV. Germline trimming cut 5 bases from V and 7 bases from J; bases unmatched to any gene: 13. The CDR3 extends over 16 amino acids. Here the CDR3 reads CASSPLAGRSSHTQYF. For the CDR3, the DNA is TGTGCCAGCAGCCCCCTAGCGGGGAGATCCAGTCATACGCAGTATTTT.

The chain carries TRBV5-1 and TRBJ2-3; TRBD1 agrees at 9 bases. The CDR3 consists of 14 residues. Germline CDR1 is SGHRS and CDR2 is YFSETQ. Losses at the gene ends were 5 bases for V and 6 bases for J; bases not matched to a gene: 7. In DNA form, the CDR3 reads TGCGCCAGCAGACCGGGACAGGGTACGGATACGCAGTATTTT. It codes for CASRPGQGTDTQYF. The entire variable domain, with the rest obtained from reference TRBV5-1 and TRBJ2-3, is as follows: KAGVTQTPRYLIKTRGQQVTLSCSPISGHRSVSWYQQTPGQGLQFLFEYFSETQRNKGNFPGRFSGRQFSNSRSEMNVSTLELGDSALYLCASRPGQGTDTQYFGPGTRLTVL.

CDR3 sequence reads: CASSQEDRGGNIQYF. The CDR3 region has the DNA TGCGCCAGCAGCCAAGAGGACAGGGGGGGAAACATTCAGTACTTC. This chain links TRBV4-3 with TRBJ2-4; TRBD1 agrees at 10 bases. This CDR3 is built from 15 residues. Germline V gene lookup returns CDR1 LGHNA and CDR2 YSLEER. V lost 0 bases to trimming and J lost 6 bases; unmatched junction nucleotides: 2.

The rearrangement uses TRBV7-2 and TRBJ2-1; 8 positions agree with TRBD2. The CDR3 consists of 16 residues. Germline V gene data show CDR1 as SGHTA and CDR2 as FQGNSA. The V segment lost 4 bases and the J segment 1 base; nucleotides outside the gene matches: 6. The CDR3, as DNA: TGTGCCAGCAGCTCCAGCGGGGGTAGGTCCTACAATGAGCAGTTCTTC. It is translated as CASSSSGGRSYNEQFF.

This clone was recorded only once. The chain combines TRBV5-1 with TRBJ2-2, with 8 bases that match TRBD1. CDR1 is SGHRS, CDR2 YFSETQ, per germline. This CDR3 is built from 16 residues. V shed 0 bases and J 4 bases; nucleotides not matched to a gene: 5. CDR3 region: CASSLVVQGVTGELFF. As DNA, the CDR3 is TGCGCCAGCAGCTTGGTCGTACAGGGGGTCACCGGGGAGCTGTTTTTT.